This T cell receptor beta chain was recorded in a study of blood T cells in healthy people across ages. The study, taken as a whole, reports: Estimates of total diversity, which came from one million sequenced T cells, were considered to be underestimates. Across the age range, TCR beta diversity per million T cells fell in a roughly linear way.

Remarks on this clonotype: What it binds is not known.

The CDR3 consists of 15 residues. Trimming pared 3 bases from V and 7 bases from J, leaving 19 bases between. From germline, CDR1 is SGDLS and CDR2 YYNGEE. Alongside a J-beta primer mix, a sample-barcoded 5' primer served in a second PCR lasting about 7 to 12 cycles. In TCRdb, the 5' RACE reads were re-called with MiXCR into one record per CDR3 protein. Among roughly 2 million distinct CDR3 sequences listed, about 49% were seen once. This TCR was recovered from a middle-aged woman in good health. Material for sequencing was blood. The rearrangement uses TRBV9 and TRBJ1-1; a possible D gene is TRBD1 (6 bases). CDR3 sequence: CASSAQLGGGIEAFF. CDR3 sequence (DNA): TGTGCCAGCAGCGCCCAACTGGGAGGGGGAATTGAAGCTTTCTTT.